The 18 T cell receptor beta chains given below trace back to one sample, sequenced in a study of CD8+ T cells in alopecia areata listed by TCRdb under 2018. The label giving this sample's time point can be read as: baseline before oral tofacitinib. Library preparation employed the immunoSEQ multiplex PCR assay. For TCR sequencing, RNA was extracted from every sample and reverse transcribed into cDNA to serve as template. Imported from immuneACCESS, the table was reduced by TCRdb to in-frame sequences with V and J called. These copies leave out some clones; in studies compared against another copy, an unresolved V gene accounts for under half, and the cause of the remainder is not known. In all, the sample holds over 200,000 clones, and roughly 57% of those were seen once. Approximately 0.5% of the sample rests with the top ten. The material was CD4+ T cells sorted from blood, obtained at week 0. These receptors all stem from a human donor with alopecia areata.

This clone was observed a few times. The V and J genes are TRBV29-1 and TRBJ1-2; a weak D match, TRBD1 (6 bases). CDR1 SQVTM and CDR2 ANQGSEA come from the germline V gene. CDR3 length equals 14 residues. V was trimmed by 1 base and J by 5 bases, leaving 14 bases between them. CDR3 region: CSVEGGHLDYGYTF. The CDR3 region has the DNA TGCAGCGTTGAAGGGGGACACTTGGATTATGGCTACACCTTC.

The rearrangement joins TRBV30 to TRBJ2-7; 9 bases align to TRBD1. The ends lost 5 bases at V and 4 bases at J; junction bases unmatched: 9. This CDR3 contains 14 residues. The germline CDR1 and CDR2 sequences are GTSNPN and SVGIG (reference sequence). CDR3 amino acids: CAWGQQGALYEQYF. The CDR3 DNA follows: TGTGCCTGGGGACAACAGGGGGCTTTATACGAGCAGTACTTC.

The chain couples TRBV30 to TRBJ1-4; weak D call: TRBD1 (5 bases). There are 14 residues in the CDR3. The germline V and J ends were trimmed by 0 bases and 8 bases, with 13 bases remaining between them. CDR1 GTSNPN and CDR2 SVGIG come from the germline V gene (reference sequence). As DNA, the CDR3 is TGTGCCTGGAGTGTACGAACAGGCGGGGAAAAACTGTTTTTT. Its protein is CAWSVRTGGEKLFF.

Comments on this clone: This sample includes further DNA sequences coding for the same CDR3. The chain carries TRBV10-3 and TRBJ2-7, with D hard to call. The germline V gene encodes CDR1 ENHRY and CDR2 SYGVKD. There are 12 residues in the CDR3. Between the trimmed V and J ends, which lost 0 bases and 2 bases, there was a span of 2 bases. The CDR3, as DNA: TGTGCCATCAGTGAGTCTACCTACGAGCAGTACTTC. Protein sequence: CAISESTYEQYF.

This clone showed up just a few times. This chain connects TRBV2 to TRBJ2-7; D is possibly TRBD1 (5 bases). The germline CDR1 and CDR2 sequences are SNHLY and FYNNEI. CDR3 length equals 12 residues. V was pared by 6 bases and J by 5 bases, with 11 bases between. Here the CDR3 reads CASSRTIHEQYF. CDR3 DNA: TGTGCCAGCAGCAGGACAATCCACGAGCAGTACTTC.

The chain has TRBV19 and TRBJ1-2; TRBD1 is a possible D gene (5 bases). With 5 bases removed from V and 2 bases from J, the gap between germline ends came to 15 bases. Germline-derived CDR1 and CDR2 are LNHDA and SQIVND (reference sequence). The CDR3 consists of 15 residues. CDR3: CASSLSRDANYGYTF. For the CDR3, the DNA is TGTGCCAGTAGTCTTTCCCGGGACGCAAACTATGGCTACACCTTC.

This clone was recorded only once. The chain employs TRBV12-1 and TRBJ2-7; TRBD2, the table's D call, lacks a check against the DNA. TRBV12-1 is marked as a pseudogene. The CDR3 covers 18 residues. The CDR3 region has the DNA TGTGCCAGCAGCTTTGCCGAAGACTACCCGAATGCCACCTACGAGCAGTACTTC. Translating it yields CASSFAEDYPNATYEQYF.

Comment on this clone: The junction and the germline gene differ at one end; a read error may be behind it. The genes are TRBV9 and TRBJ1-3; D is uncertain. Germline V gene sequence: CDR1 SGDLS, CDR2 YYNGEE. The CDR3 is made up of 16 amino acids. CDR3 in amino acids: CASSPTTAFSANTIYF. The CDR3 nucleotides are TGTGCCAGCAGCCCTACGACGGCCTTCTCTGCAAACACCATATATTTT. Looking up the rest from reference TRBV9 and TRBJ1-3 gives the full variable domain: DSGVTQTPKHLITATGQRVTLRCSPRSGDLSVYWYQQSLDQGLQFLIQYYNGEERAKGNILERFSAQQFPDLHSELNLSSLELGDSALYFCASSPTTAFSANTIYFGEGSWLTVV.

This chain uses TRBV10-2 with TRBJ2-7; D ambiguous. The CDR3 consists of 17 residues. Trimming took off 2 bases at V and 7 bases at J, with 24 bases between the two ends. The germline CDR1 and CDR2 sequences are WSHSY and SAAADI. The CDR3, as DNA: TGCGCCAGCAGTGAGCTTAGTGGCCAGGCCCTATTTAGTGAGCAGTACTTC. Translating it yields CASSELSGQALFSEQYF.

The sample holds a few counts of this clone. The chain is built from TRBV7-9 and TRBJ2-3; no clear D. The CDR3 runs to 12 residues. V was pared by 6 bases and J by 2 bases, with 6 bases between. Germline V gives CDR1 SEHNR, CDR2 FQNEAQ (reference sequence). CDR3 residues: CASRLLTDTQYF. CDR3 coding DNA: TGTGCCAGCAGACTCCTCACAGATACGCAGTATTTT.

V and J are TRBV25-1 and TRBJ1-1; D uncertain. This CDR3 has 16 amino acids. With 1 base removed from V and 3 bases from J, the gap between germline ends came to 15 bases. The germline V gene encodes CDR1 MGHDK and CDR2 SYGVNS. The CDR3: CASSESDGIQDTEAFF. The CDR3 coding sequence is TGTGCCAGCAGTGAATCAGATGGGATTCAGGACACTGAAGCTTTCTTT.

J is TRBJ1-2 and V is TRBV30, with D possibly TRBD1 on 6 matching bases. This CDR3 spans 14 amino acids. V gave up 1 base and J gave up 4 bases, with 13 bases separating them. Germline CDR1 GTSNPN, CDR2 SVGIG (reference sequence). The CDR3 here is CAWSGGGSAYGYTF. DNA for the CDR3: TGTGCCTGGAGTGGGGGGGGCTCCGCCTATGGCTACACCTTC.

CDR3 coding DNA: TGTGCCAGGGATTTCCGGGACTGCCACTACGAGCAGTACTTC. Its translation: CARDFRDCHYEQYF. This chain uses TRBV27 with TRBJ2-7; D may be TRBD2 (6 bases). Germline V lookup: CDR1 MNHEY, CDR2 SMNVEV (reference sequence). Trimming took 9 bases from V and 3 from J, leaving 18 bases between them. The CDR3 contains 14 residues.

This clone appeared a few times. The CDR3 region is CASSQDWSQPQHF. In DNA form, the CDR3 reads TGTGCCAGCAGCCAAGATTGGAGCCAGCCCCAGCATTTT. The chain employs TRBV4-2 and TRBJ1-5; D call uncertain. The CDR3 extends over 13 amino acids. Germline CDR1 is LGHNA and CDR2 is YNFKEQ. Trimming took off 0 bases at V and 7 bases at J, with 7 bases between the two ends.

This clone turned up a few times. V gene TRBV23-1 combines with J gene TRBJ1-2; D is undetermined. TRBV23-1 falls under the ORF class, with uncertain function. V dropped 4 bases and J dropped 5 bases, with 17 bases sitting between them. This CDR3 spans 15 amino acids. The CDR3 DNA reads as TGCGCCAGCAGTCGAGTCGGGTCAGGTTGTTATGGCTACACCTTC. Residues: CASSRVGSGCYGYTF.

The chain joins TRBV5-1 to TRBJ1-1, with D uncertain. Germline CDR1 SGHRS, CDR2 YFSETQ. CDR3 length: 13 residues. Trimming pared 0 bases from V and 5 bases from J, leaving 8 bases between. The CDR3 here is CASSLEGRTEAFF. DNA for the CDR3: TGCGCCAGCAGCTTGGAGGGAAGGACTGAAGCTTTCTTT.

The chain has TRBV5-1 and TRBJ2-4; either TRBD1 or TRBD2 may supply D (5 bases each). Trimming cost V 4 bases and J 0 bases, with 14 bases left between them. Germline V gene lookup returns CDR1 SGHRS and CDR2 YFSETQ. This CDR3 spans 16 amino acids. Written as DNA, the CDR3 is TGCGCCAGCAGCCCACGGGACGTGGGAGCCAAAAACATTCAGTACTTC. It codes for CASSPRDVGAKNIQYF.

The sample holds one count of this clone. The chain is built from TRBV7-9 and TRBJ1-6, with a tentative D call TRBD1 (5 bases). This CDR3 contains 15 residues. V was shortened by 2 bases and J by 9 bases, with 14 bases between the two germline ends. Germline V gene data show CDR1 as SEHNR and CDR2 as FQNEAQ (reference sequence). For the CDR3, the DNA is TGTGCCAGCAGCTTACTGGAGGGGCCGGGTTCACCCCTCCACTTT. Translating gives CASSLLEGPGSPLHF. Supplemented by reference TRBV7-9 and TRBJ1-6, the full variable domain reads DTGVSQNPRHKITKRGQNVTFRCDPISEHNRLYWYRQTLGQGPEFLTYFQNEAQLEKSRLLSDRFSAERPKGSFSTLEIQRTEQGDSAMYLCASSLLEGPGSPLHFGNGTRLTVT.